This TCR beta chain was recorded in a study of T cell repertoires in cytomegalovirus infection. Germline V gives CDR1 MDHEN, CDR2 SYDVKM. The CDR3 length is 15 residues. V shed 2 bases, J shed 2 bases, and the junction held 5 bases outside the gene matches. With respect to this clonotype: Its antigen remains unknown.

TCRdb independently ran MiXCR on the reads; one entry per CDR3 protein. Seen here are under 95,000 distinct CDR3 sequences, about half observed once, and the top ten hold more than 85%. The source material was CD8+ T cells from cultured PBMCs, sampled from culture after CMV antigen stimulation. This chain links TRBV28 with TRBJ2-5; 7 positions agree with TRBD1. The TCR originated in a human donor in good health (CMV status not recorded). Some clones in this sample may be carry-over from other donors' samples. CDR3 loop: CASSLMGTAQETQYF. The CDR3 DNA sequence: TGTGCCAGCAGTTTAATGGGGACAGCTCAAGAGACCCAGTACTTC.